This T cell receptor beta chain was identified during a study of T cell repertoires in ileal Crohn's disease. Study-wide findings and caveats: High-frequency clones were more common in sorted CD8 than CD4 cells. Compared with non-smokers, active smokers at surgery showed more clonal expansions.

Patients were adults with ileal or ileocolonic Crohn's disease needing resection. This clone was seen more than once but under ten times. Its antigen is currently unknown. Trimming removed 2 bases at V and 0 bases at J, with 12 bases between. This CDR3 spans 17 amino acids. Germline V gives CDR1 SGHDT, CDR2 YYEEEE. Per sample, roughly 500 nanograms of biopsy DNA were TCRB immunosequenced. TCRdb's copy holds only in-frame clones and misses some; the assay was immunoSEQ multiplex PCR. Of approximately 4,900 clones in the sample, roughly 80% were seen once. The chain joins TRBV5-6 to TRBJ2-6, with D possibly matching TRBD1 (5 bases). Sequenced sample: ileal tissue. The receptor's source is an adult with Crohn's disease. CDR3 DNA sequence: TGTGCCAGCAGCTTAGCAGGGTCTCGCTCTGGGGCCAACGTCCTGACTTTC. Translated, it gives CASSLAGSRSGANVLTF. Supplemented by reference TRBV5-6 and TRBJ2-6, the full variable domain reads DAGVTQSPTHLIKTRGQQVTLRCSPKSGHDTVSWYQQALGQGPQFIFQYYEEEERQRGNFPDRFSGHQFPNYSSELNVNALLLGDSALYLCASSLAGSRSGANVLTFGAGSRLTVL.